The rows below give T cell receptor beta chains drawn from one sample of a study of blood T cells in healthy people across ages. TCRdb redid the calling of the 5' RACE reads with MiXCR, one entry per CDR3 protein. The sample records just over 1 million distinct CDR3 sequences, 35% to 55% being singletons. Sequences were obtained from blood. These receptors all stem from an older woman in good health. Both conserved end residues are part of each CDR3. A D gene is named only where the DNA matches it firmly. Expanded clones are given a class, and other clones once, few, many or no size at all.

V gene	J gene	clone size	D gene	CDR3 DNA	CDR3 protein
TRBV19	TRBJ2-7	-	TRBD1	TGTGCCAGTAGTGGATACAGGGGGCGCAGCAACGAGCAGTACTTC	CASSGYRGRSNEQYF
TRBV11-2	TRBJ2-4	-	-	TGTGCCAGCAGCCTGATGCAGGGGACCATTCAGTACTTC	CASSLMQGTIQYF
TRBV29-1	TRBJ1-1	few	TRBD1	TGCAGCGTTTCGGGACAGGGGAACACTGAAGCTTTCTTT	CSVSGQGNTEAFF
TRBV28	TRBJ2-7	-	-	TGTGCCAGCAGTTTTTCCGAAAACATCCTGTACGAGCAGTACTTC	CASSFSENILYEQYF
TRBV5-5	TRBJ2-7	-	-	TGTGCCAGCAGGGCAGCTGTCAGTTACAATGAGCAGTACTTC	CASRAAVSYNEQYF
TRBV29-1	TRBJ2-7	-	TRBD1	TGCAGCGTTGGCCCGACAGGGGTCACGAACAATGAGCAGTACTTC	CSVGPTGVTNNEQYF
TRBV2	TRBJ2-6	-	-	TGTGCCAGCAGTGAAGCGTTCGGGGTCTCTGGGACCACCGTCCTGACTTTC	CASSEAFGVSGTTVLTF
TRBV12-3/TRBV12-4	TRBJ2-6	few	-	TGTGCCAGCAGTTTGGGACCCGAGGGGTTTGGGGCCAACGTCCTGACTTTC	CASSLGPEGFGANVLTF
TRBV27	TRBJ2-5	-	TRBD2	TGTGCCAGCAGCGGAGCGGGAGTATCTGGGCAGTACTTC	CASSGAGVSGQYF
TRBV2	TRBJ1-5	few	-	TGTGCCAGCAGTGTCGACAGGAATCAGCCCCAGCATTTT	CASSVDRNQPQHF
TRBV7-2	TRBJ2-4	-	-	TGTGCCAGCAGCCACACCCTTGTGGGGGTTCTAGCCAAAAACATTCAGTACTTC	CASSHTLVGVLAKNIQYF
TRBV7-2	TRBJ2-2	-	-	TGTGCCAGCAGCTTAATTCAATTTCCCGGGGAGCTGTTTTTT	CASSLIQFPGELFF
TRBV10-3	TRBJ1-2	-	TRBD1	TGTGCCATCAGTGAAGGGACAGACAGCTATGGCTACACCTTC	CAISEGTDSYGYTF
TRBV6-5	TRBJ2-5	-	-	TGTGCCAGCGGCCCCTCAGAGACCCAGTACTTC	CASGPSETQYF
TRBV12-3/TRBV12-4	TRBJ1-2	few	-	TGTGCCAGCAGTTTAAGGAGGAGTGGTCTCTCCACTCAATCTCTCTATGGCTACACCTTC	CASSLRRSGLSTQSLYGYTF
TRBV5-1	TRBJ2-3	-	-	TGCGCCAGCAGGGAGGGTATCCCCACAGATACGCAGTATTTT	CASREGIPTDTQYF
TRBV6-1	TRBJ2-7	-	TRBD2	TGTGCCAGCACTGAACTAGCGGGAGGATACAATGAGCAGTACTTC	CASTELAGGYNEQYF
TRBV12-3/TRBV12-4	TRBJ2-5	few	TRBD1	TGTGCCAGCAGTGACCTCCGGACAGGTTTTGAGGAGACCCAGTACTTC	CASSDLRTGFEETQYF
TRBV12-3/TRBV12-4	TRBJ1-6	-	-	TGTGCCAGCAGTTTAGCGCGAGTCAGCCGTAATTCACCCCTCCACTTT	CASSLARVSRNSPLHF
TRBV4-2	TRBJ2-1	-	-	TGTGCCAGCAGCCAAGAGTGGGGGAACCTTCTAAGGGAGCAGTTCTTC	CASSQEWGNLLREQFF
TRBV5-1	TRBJ2-1	-	-	TGCGCCAGCAGCCAGAAAAGCTCCTACAATGAGCAGTTCTTC	CASSQKSSYNEQFF
TRBV14	TRBJ2-3	-	-	TGTGCCAGCAGCCCGACGGGCAGGGGGGACGGTACGCAGTATTTT	CASSPTGRGDGTQYF